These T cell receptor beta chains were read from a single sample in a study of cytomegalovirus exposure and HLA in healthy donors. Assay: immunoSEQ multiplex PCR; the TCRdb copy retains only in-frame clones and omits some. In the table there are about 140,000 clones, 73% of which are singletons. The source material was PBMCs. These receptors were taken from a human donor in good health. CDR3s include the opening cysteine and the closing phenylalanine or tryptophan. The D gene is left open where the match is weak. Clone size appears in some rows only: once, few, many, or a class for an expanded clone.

TGTGCCAGCAGTGCAGAGGACAGGGCTTCACCCCTCCACTTT	CASSAEDRASPLHF	TRBD1	.	TRBV2	TRBJ1-6
TGTGCCTGGAGTGTAGCCCGCCTGAGCTCCTACAATGAGCAGTTCTTC	CAWSVARLSSYNEQFF	.	.	TRBV30	TRBJ2-1
TGTGCCAGCAGCGTAGCCCGCCTAAATTCACCCCTCCACTTT	CASSVARLNSPLHF	.	.	TRBV9	TRBJ1-6
TGTGCCAGCAGTCTCGGCCCAATCCGGAGCAATGAGCAGTTCTTC	CASSLGPIRSNEQFF	.	.	TRBV6-5	TRBJ2-1
TGTGCCAGCAGTTTGAACAGGGGAGTGGTAGGCTACACCTTC	CASSLNRGVVGYTF	TRBD1	few	TRBV28	TRBJ1-2
TGTGCCAGCAGCTTATTGCAAGAGGGAGGGAATGAGCAGTTCTTC	CASSLLQEGGNEQFF	TRBD2	.	TRBV11-3	TRBJ2-1
TGTGCCAGCAGTACTCCAGGGACAGGGGGCGGGGGCTACACCTTC	CASSTPGTGGGGYTF	TRBD1	.	TRBV28	TRBJ1-2
TGTGCCAGCTCGCAAACGACAGGGCAAAACACTGAAGCTTTCTTT	CASSQTTGQNTEAFF	TRBD1	once	TRBV18	TRBJ1-1
TGTGCCAGCAGTACATACAGGGTCCAAGAGACCCAGTACTTC	CASSTYRVQETQYF	.	.	TRBV28	TRBJ2-5
TGTGCCACCAGCAGAGAAGGGCAGGGATCCGCAGATACGCAGTATTTT	CATSREGQGSADTQYF	.	.	TRBV15	TRBJ2-3
TGTGCCAGCAGGCCTAAGGGACTAAGCACAGATACGCAGTATTTT	CASRPKGLSTDTQYF	TRBD2	.	TRBV6-6	TRBJ2-3
TGCGCCAGCAGCTTAGGACAGGGCTCTGAAGCTTTCTTT	CASSLGQGSEAFF	TRBD1	.	TRBV5-1	TRBJ1-1
TGTGCCAGCAGCTCGAGCGGGAGGGCAGATACGCAGTATTTT	CASSSSGRADTQYF	TRBD2	once	TRBV5-4	TRBJ2-3
TGTGCCAGCAGCCAGGGGGCAGATACGCAGTATTTT	CASSQGADTQYF	TRBD1	.	TRBV6-1	TRBJ2-3
TGTGCCACGGGGGGACCATCGGGAGCAGGGCCCTTCACGGATAGGCAGTATTTT	CATGGPSGAGPFTDRQYF	TRBD2	.	TRBV7-9	TRBJ2-3
TGTGCCAGCAGCCAAGGGACAGTTACCTATGGCTACACCTTC	CASSQGTVTYGYTF	TRBD1	.	TRBV6-5	TRBJ1-2
TGTGCCAGCAGCGGACTTGAAGCCGGATACAATGAGCAGTTCTTC	CASSGLEAGYNEQFF	.	.	TRBV2	TRBJ2-1
TGTGCCAGCAGTTATATAGCGGGAGGGCCTTCGTTTGATGAGCAGTTCTTC	CASSYIAGGPSFDEQFF	TRBD2	.	TRBV9	TRBJ2-1
TGCAGCGTGTCCGGGACTATCACAGATACGCAGTATTTT	CSVSGTITDTQYF	TRBD2	.	TRBV29-1	TRBJ2-3
TGTGCCAGCAGCCGGACTGGCTATGGCTACACCTTC	CASSRTGYGYTF	.	few	TRBV14	TRBJ1-2
TGTGCCAGTCCGCCAATGAAAGCGGGAAACACAGATACGCAGTATTTT	CASPPMKAGNTDTQYF	TRBD2	.	TRBV6-6	TRBJ2-3
TGTGCCAGCAGCGGGACTAGCGGGAGGGTTGGCACCGGGGAGCTGTTTTTT	CASSGTSGRVGTGELFF	TRBD2	once	TRBV9	TRBJ2-2
TGTGCCAGCAGCTTGGTTTCGGGACATTACAATGAGCAGTTCTTC	CASSLVSGHYNEQFF	.	.	TRBV5-4	TRBJ2-1
TGTGCCAGCAGTGCTTTGGCGGGGGGCTCCTACGAGCAGTACTTC	CASSALAGGSYEQYF	TRBD2	.	TRBV27	TRBJ2-7
TGTGCCAGCAGGGACGACAGGGTCGGCGGCTACACCTTC	CASRDDRVGGYTF	TRBD1	.	TRBV27	TRBJ1-2
TGTGCCAGCAGCGCCCTTCCTAGCGGGAGGGGAGATACGCAGTATTTT	CASSALPSGRGDTQYF	TRBD2	.	TRBV9	TRBJ2-3
TGCGCCAGCAGCACCGGACTAGCAGGAGAGACCCAGTACTTC	CASSTGLAGETQYF	TRBD2	.	TRBV5-1	TRBJ2-5
TGTGCCAGCAGCCCTAGTGGGAACACTGAAGCTTTCTTT	CASSPSGNTEAFF	.	.	TRBV13	TRBJ1-1
TGTGCCAGCACCACAGGTACGACTTGCGAGCAGTACTTC	CASTTGTTCEQYF	.	.	TRBV2	TRBJ2-7
TGTGCCAGCAGCGTAGGGTGGCCAGGGCAGTCTATGGAAGAGACCCAGTACTTC	CASSVGWPGQSMEETQYF	.	few	TRBV9	TRBJ2-5
TGTGCCAGCAGCCCCGGACAGGGTAAAGCTTTCTTT	CASSPGQGKAFF	TRBD1	.	TRBV5-6	TRBJ1-1
TGCGCCAGCAGCCAAAGCCCGCTAACGGGGGGACCCAGGTACAATGAGCAGTTCTTC	CASSQSPLTGGPRYNEQFF	TRBD2	.	TRBV4-1	TRBJ2-1
TGTGCCAGCAATTCACAGGGGGCGATCTCCTACGAGCAGTACTTC	CASNSQGAISYEQYF	TRBD1	.	TRBV2	TRBJ2-7
TGTGCCAGCAGTACCAGGGGTTCGAACACCGGGGAGCTGTTTTTT	CASSTRGSNTGELFF	.	.	TRBV27	TRBJ2-2
TGCGCCAGCCGCCTAGGTGTATGGAGATCCTACGAGCAGTACTTC	CASRLGVWRSYEQYF	.	.	TRBV10-2	TRBJ2-7
TGTGCCAGCAGCTTAGGCGGGGAACGCATTCAGTACTTC	CASSLGGERIQYF	.	.	TRBV7-9	TRBJ2-4
TGTGCCGGAGCTAGCGCCCAAGGGACGCAGTATTTT	CAGASAQGTQYF	.	.	TRBV2	TRBJ2-3
TGTGCCAGTAGTTATAGCGTCGACACCGGGGAGCTGTTTTTT	CASSYSVDTGELFF	.	.	TRBV19	TRBJ2-2
TGTGCCAGCAGTGAAGGCGGGGTCTCTGGGGCCAACGTCCTGACTTTC	CASSEGGVSGANVLTF	.	.	TRBV6-1	TRBJ2-6
TGTGCCAGCAGCTTAGGCGGGGTTCTCCCTGAGCAGTTCTTC	CASSLGGVLPEQFF	.	.	TRBV7-9	TRBJ2-1
TGTGCCAGCAGTCCCCGATCCCTAGCGGGAGGCCCCTCCTACGAGCAGTACTTC	CASSPRSLAGGPSYEQYF	TRBD2	.	TRBV27	TRBJ2-7
TGCGCCAGCAGAGACAGGGGAGGTGGAAACACCATATATTTT	CASRDRGGGNTIYF	TRBD1	.	TRBV10-2	TRBJ1-3
TGTGCCAGCAGCTTATGGGGCGGGAGGAACACCGGGGAGCTGTTTTTT	CASSLWGGRNTGELFF	TRBD2	few	TRBV7-2	TRBJ2-2
TGTGCCAGCAGCTTGGTTATGATCGGGGAGGCAGATACGCAGTATTTT	CASSLVMIGEADTQYF	.	.	TRBV5-4	TRBJ2-3
TGTGCCAGCAGTGAGGACAGGGGGGGTAGCAATGAGCAGTTCTTC	CASSEDRGGSNEQFF	TRBD1	.	TRBV2	TRBJ2-1
TGTGCCTGGAGTGTACTGGGCAGAAACTATGGCTACACCTTC	CAWSVLGRNYGYTF	.	.	TRBV30	TRBJ1-2
TGCGCCAGCAGCCTGGACAGGGGGTTAGATACGCAGTATTTT	CASSLDRGLDTQYF	TRBD1	.	TRBV5-1	TRBJ2-3
TGCGCCAGCAGCCAACTAGGAACTAGCGGGTCCTACGAGCAGTACTTC	CASSQLGTSGSYEQYF	TRBD2	.	TRBV4-1	TRBJ2-7
TGTGCCAGCAGTGACGGATCGACAGCCTACGAGCAGTACTTC	CASSDGSTAYEQYF	.	.	TRBV6-4	TRBJ2-7
TGTGCCAGCAGTTCCCCCTCCGGGAGGGCCCCCAATGAGCAGTTCTTC	CASSSPSGRAPNEQFF	TRBD2	.	TRBV6-5	TRBJ2-1
TGTGCCAGTTCACCCCCCGGACAGTCCTTTCACCTCCACTTT	CASSPPGQSFHLHF	.	.	TRBV9	TRBJ1-6
TGCGCCAGCAGCCAAGAAGTGGGACACATTAATGAAAAACTGTTTTTT	CASSQEVGHINEKLFF	.	.	TRBV4-1	TRBJ1-4
TGTGCCAGCAGTGAGTACGGGACAGGGTACAATGAGCAGTTCTTC	CASSEYGTGYNEQFF	TRBD1	.	TRBV25-1	TRBJ2-1
TGTGCCATCAGTCTGGGACTAGCGGGAGGGCCCCAAGAGACCCAGTACTTC	CAISLGLAGGPQETQYF	TRBD2	.	TRBV10-3	TRBJ2-5
TGTGCCAGCAGTTACGGAGGAACCGACCAAGAGACCCAGTACTTC	CASSYGGTDQETQYF	.	.	TRBV6-5	TRBJ2-5